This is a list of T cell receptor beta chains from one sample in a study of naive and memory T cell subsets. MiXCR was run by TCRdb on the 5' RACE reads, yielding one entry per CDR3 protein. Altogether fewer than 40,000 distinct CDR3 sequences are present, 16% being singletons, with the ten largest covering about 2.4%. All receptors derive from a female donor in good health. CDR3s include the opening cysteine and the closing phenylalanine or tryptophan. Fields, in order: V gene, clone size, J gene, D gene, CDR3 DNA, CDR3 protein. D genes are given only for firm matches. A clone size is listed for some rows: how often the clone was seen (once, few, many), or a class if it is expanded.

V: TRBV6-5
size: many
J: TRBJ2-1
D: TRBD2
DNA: TGTGCCAGCAGTGCTACTAGCGGGGGGCCGTTCTTC
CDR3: CASSATSGGPFF

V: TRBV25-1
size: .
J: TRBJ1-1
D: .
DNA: TGTGCCAGCAGGGGCTCGGGACAAGCTTTCTTT
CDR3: CASRGSGQAFF

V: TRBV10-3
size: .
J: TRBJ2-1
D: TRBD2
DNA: TGTGCCATCAGTGACCTACCGGGACTAGCCGAATCGGGGCCCTACAATGAGCAGTTCTTC
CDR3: CAISDLPGLAESGPYNEQFF

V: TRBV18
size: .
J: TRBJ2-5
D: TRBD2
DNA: TGTGCCAGCTCACCACGCGGGGGGGCGGTCTCGGTTCGTGAGACCCAGTACTTC
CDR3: CASSPRGGAVSVRETQYF

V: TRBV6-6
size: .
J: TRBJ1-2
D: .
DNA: TGTGCCAGCAGATACTCCGGCGGTCCAGCCAACTATGGCTACACCTTC
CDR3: CASRYSGGPANYGYTF

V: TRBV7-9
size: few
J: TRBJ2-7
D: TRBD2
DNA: TGTGCCAGCAGCCATACTAGCGGGGGGTTCTACGAGCAGTACTTC
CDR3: CASSHTSGGFYEQYF

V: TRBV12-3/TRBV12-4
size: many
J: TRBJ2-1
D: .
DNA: TGTGCCAGCAGCCGAGACAGGTCGGCTGAGCAGTTCTTC
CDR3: CASSRDRSAEQFF

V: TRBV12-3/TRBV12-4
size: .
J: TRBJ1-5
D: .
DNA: TGTGCCAGCAGTCCCCACCTAGGTAGGGAAATGAATCAGCCCCAGCATTTT
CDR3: CASSPHLGREMNQPQHF

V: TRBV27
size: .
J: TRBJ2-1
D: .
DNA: TGTGCCAGCAGCCAGAGGGTCTGGGCAGGGCCTACCTACAATGAGCAGTTCTTC
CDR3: CASSQRVWAGPTYNEQFF

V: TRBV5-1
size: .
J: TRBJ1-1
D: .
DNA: TGCGCCAGCAGCCCGGCCGTATTGAACACTGAAGCTTTCTTT
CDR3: CASSPAVLNTEAFF

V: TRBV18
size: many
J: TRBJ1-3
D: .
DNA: TGTGCCAGCTCAGTTTCGGCGGACTCTGGAAACACCATATATTTT
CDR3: CASSVSADSGNTIYF

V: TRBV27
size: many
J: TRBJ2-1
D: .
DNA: TGTGCCAGCAGAAACTTGGAGCAGTTCTTC
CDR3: CASRNLEQFF

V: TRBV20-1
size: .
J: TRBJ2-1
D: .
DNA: TGCAGTGCTAGTAGCAGGGGGGGGGTTAACAATGAGCAGTTCTTC
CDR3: CSASSRGGVNNEQFF

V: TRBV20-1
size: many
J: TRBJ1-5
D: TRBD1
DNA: TGCAGTGCTAGAGGGACAGGTACCAATCAGCCCCAGCATTTT
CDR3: CSARGTGTNQPQHF

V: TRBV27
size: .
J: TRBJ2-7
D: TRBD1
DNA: TGTGCCAGCAGCGACAGGGCCTACGAGCAGTACTTC
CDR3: CASSDRAYEQYF

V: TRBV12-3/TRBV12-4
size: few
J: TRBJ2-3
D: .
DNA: TGTGCCAGCACTTCGGCAGGGCCTAGCACAGATACGCAGTATTTT
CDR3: CASTSAGPSTDTQYF

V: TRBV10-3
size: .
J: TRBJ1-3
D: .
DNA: TGTGCCATCAGGGACAGCTACTCTGGAAACACCATATATTTT
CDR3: CAIRDSYSGNTIYF

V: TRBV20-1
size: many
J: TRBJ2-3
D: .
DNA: TGCAGTGCTAGAGATCACGGGGGCACCACAGATACGCAGTATTTT
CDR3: CSARDHGGTTDTQYF

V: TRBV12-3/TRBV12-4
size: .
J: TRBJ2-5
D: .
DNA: TGTGCCAGCAGTACAGGGAAAGAGACCCAGTACTTC
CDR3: CASSTGKETQYF

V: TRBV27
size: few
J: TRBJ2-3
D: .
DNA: TGTGCCAGCACCAGAACTAGCACAGATACGCAGTATTTT
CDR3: CASTRTSTDTQYF

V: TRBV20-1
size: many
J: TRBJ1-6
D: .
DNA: TGCAGTGCTAGGCCAGGGAGTACTTATAATTCACCCCTCCACTTT
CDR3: CSARPGSTYNSPLHF

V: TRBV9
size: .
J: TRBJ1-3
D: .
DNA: TGTGCCAGCAGCGAACAGGGTGGCGGAAACACCATATATTTT
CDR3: CASSEQGGGNTIYF

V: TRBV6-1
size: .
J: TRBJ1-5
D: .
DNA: TGTGCCAGCACAGGTACGAAAAGGGTTTATCAGCCCCAGCATTTT
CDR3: CASTGTKRVYQPQHF

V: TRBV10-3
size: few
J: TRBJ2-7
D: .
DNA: TGTGCCATCAGTGAGACAGGGCCGATACTGGGGGGCGAGCAGTACTTC
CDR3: CAISETGPILGGEQYF

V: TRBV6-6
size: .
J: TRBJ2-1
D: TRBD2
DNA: TGTGCCAGCAGTTACGGGGGGGATGAGCAGTTCTTC
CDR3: CASSYGGDEQFF

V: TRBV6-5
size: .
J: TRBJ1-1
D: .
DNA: TGTGCCAGCAGACTCCATGTCTGGGACACTATGAACACTGAAGCTTTCTTT
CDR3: CASRLHVWDTMNTEAFF

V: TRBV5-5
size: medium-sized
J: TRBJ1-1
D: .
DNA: TGTGCCAGCAGCCTGACCGACGCCCCGAACACTGAAGCTTTCTTT
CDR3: CASSLTDAPNTEAFF

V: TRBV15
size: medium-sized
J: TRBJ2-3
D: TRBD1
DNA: TGTGCCACCAGCAGAGCATCACAGGGGAGAGTGTATTTT
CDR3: CATSRASQGRVYF

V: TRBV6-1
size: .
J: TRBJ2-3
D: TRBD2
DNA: TGTGCCAGCAGTGAAGCGCCCAGCGGGGGGGCAGTTACGCAGTATTTT
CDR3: CASSEAPSGGAVTQYF

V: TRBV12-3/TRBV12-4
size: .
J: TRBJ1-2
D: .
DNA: TGTGCCAGCAGTTCCGACAGGTTCTATGGCTACACCTTC
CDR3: CASSSDRFYGYTF

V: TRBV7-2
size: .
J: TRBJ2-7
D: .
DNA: TGTGCCAGCAGCTTCGTGACGGAAACCTACGAGCAGTACTTC
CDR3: CASSFVTETYEQYF

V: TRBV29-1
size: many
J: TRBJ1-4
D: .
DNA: TGCAGCGTTGAATTACAGGAAAAACTGTTTTTT
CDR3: CSVELQEKLFF

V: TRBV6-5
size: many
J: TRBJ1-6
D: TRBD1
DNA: TGTGCCAGCAGTGAACGACAGGGTTGGAATTCACCCCTCCACTTT
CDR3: CASSERQGWNSPLHF

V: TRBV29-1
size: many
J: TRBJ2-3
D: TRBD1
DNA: TGCAGCGTTGAGGGACAGAGCACAGATACGCAGTATTTT
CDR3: CSVEGQSTDTQYF

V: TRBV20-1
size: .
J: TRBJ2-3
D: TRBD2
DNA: TGCAGTGCTACCCATCCGGGACTAGCGGGGGCGCGCACAGATACGCAGTATTTT
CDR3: CSATHPGLAGARTDTQYF

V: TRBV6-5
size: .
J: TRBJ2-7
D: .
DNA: TGTGCCAGCAGGAAGGGTCCTTGGGGGGAGCAGTACTTC
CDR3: CASRKGPWGEQYF

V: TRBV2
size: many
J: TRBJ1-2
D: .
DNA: TGTGCCAGCAGTGATAGGAACAGGAACTATGGCTACACCTTC
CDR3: CASSDRNRNYGYTF

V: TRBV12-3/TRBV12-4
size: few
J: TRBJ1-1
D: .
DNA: TGTGCCAGCAGAATCCGGGACGGTGAAGCTTTCTTT
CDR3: CASRIRDGEAFF

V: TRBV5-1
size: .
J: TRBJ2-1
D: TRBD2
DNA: TGCGCCAGCAGCTTGGCCGGGGGGTTTGAGCAGTTCTTC
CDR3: CASSLAGGFEQFF

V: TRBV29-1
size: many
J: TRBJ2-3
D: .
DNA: TGCAGCGTGTCATACACAGATACGCAGTATTTT
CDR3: CSVSYTDTQYF